Sequencing of this T cell receptor beta chain was carried out in a study of blood T cell repertoires in COVID-19. Across the whole study: Researchers got acute and convalescent COVID-19 samples from the United States, Italy and Spain.

Grouping used clinical history reported by participants in a survey and questionnaire. Only in-frame clones appear in the TCRdb table, and some are missing; sequencing was by immunoSEQ multiplex PCR. The sample yields roughly 260,000 clones, roughly 87% seen once. The sample consisted of PBMCs or T cells enriched from blood (not recorded which). The receptor's source is a woman in her twenties or thirties with acute COVID-19.

CDR3 protein: CASSYPGLADTDTQYF. The CDR3 nucleotides read TGTGCCAGCAGCTATCCCGGACTAGCGGACACAGATACGCAGTATTTT. V gene TRBV5-6 combines with J gene TRBJ2-3, with TRBD2 identical over 10 bases. The J segment lost 2 bases and the V segment lost 3 bases, leaving 6 bases of the junction unmatched. The V gene's germline CDR1 is SGHDT and CDR2 YYEEEE. The CDR3 totals 16 residues.